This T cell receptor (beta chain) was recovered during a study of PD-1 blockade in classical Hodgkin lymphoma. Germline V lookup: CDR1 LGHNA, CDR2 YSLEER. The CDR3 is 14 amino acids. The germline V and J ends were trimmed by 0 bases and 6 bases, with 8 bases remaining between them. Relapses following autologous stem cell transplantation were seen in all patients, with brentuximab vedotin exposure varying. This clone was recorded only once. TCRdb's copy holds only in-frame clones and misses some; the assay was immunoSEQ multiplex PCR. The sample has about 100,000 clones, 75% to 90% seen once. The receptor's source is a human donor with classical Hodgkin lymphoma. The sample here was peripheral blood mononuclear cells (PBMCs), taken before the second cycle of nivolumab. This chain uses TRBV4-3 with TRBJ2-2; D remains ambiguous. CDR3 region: CASSQDWHSGELFF. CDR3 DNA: TGCGCCAGCAGCCAAGATTGGCATTCCGGGGAGCTGTTTTTT.